This entry concerns a single TCR beta chain. Its cognate antigen is unknown. V dropped 3 bases and J dropped 0 bases, with 5 bases sitting between them. The CDR3 is 13 amino acids. The sample originates from a study of CD8 T cells in ankylosing spondylitis. Study-level points and caveats: A motif of 8 or 9 highly homologous TCR beta variants was seen as apparently characteristic of ankylosing spondylitis blood. There were earlier reports of some motif variants in reactive arthritis synovial fluid and blood.

One entry per CDR3 protein, called by TCRdb with MiXCR from the 5' RACE reads. The sample gives more than 250,000 distinct CDR3 sequences, 8% of which show up once; more than 14% is in the top ten. The sequenced material came from blood, either unsorted or a sorted T cell fraction (not recorded which). This chain connects TRBV12-3 or TRBV12-4 to TRBJ1-1; no definite D call. The sequence came from a male donor with ankylosing spondylitis. For the CDR3, the DNA is TGTGCCAGCAGTTTGAGGATGAACACTGAAGCTTTCTTT. Its protein is CASSLRMNTEAFF.